This TCR beta chain derives from a study of OX40 agonist ivuxolimab in advanced cancers. Study-level information: Three dose-escalation patients had partial responses: one with hepatocellular carcinoma and two with cutaneous melanoma. Study-wide findings and caveats: The CD4+ and CD8+ T cells in the blood had expanded clonally by week 6 at 0.1 to 3.0 mg/kg. On average, CD8+ T cells had more expanded clones than CD4+.

Produced via immunoSEQ multiplex PCR; TCRdb's table is partial and in-frame only. Here the sample spans about 49,000 clones, 60% to 80% being singletons. The CDR3 spans 18 residues. CDR1 and CDR2 from the germline V gene are MNHNS and SASEGT. Trimming cost V 4 bases and J 5 bases; bases outside gene matches: 16. Note on this clone: Its antigen is unknown.

The starting material was CD4+ or CD8+ T cells sorted from blood, obtained in a trial of the OX40 agonist ivuxolimab. The receptor was isolated from an adult with an advanced solid tumor such as melanoma, head and neck, liver or kidney cancer. J is TRBJ1-2 and V is TRBV6-1; 10 bases map to TRBD1. The CDR3 here is CASSGKPGTGETFYGYTF. The CDR3 DNA sequence: TGTGCCAGCAGTGGAAAACCCGGGACAGGGGAAACTTTTTATGGCTACACCTTC.